The 11 T cell receptor beta chains in this list originate from one sample, sequenced in a study of T cells in localized non-small cell lung cancer (TCRdb year 2020). Library creation used the immunoSEQ multiplex PCR assay. TCRdb holds this immuneACCESS table with in-frame rearrangements only. Some clones are missing; in checked studies, unresolved V genes explain under half, and the rest has no known cause. The sample profile shows about 78,000 clones; approximately 84% of them were found once. Approximately 2.8% of the sample rests with the top ten. Sequenced material: peripheral blood, taken before any cancer treatment. The origin of the receptors is a man aged 40-75 years with stage I lung adenocarcinoma.

V is TRBV30 and J is TRBJ2-6, with 10 bases lining up with TRBD1. This CDR3 contains 18 residues. Trimming cost V 2 bases and J 4 bases; bases outside gene matches: 11. The germline V gene has CDR1 GTSNPN and CDR2 SVGIG (reference sequence). The CDR3 DNA is TGTGCCTGGAGTCCCCCTCGGACAGGGGGGGAGGGGGCCAACGTCCTGACTTTC. It codes for CAWSPPRTGGEGANVLTF.

The chain employs TRBV19 and TRBJ2-2; D might be TRBD1 (6 bases). Germline CDR1 and CDR2: LNHDA and SQIVND (reference sequence). The CDR3 is made up of 15 amino acids. Trimming pared 3 bases from V and 6 bases from J, leaving 14 bases between. In DNA, the CDR3 is TGTGCCAGTAGTATTGTCAGGGGATCACCCGGGGAGCTGTTTTTT. It yields the protein CASSIVRGSPGELFF. Combining the CDR3 with reference TRBV19 and TRBJ2-2 gives the whole variable domain DGGITQSPKYLFRKEGQNVTLSCEQNLNHDAMYWYRQDPGQGLRLIYYSQIVNDFQKGDIAEGYSVSREKKESFPLTVTSAQKNPTAFYLCASSIVRGSPGELFFGEGSRLTVL.

CDR3 region: CASSLGLSTDTQYF. CDR3 sequence (DNA): TGTGCCAGCAGTTTAGGACTGAGCACAGATACGCAGTATTTT. This chain links TRBV27 with TRBJ2-3; perhaps TRBD2 as D (5 bases). With 2 bases removed from V and 0 bases from J, the gap between germline ends came to 6 bases. There are 14 residues in the CDR3. The germline CDR1 and CDR2 sequences are MNHEY and SMNVEV (reference sequence).

In this sample, this clone turned up a few times. V gene TRBV10-3 combines with J gene TRBJ1-2, with unresolved D. V was shortened by 10 bases and J by 8 bases, with 20 bases between the two germline ends. The germline gives CDR1 ENHRY, CDR2 SYGVKD. CDR3 length: 13 amino acids. DNA of the CDR3: TGTGCCACCCATGATCCAATGGGGAGGGGCTACACCTTC. Translating gives CATHDPMGRGYTF.

J is TRBJ2-2 and V is TRBV6-5, with 7 positions matching TRBD2. The CDR3 runs to 16 residues. From germline, CDR1 is MNHEY and CDR2 SVGAGI. J lost 5 bases, V lost 0 bases, and 6 bases had no gene match. In DNA, the CDR3 is TGTGCCAGCAGTTACTCCGGCGGGAGTAGTACCGGGGAGCTGTTTTTT. Translating it yields CASSYSGGSSTGELFF.

The CDR3 sequence: CACQQVSNTEAFF. CDR3 DNA: TGTGCCTGCCAACAGGTTTCGAACACTGAAGCTTTCTTT. The V and J genes are TRBV30 and TRBJ1-1; D may be TRBD1 (5 bases). Germline V lookup: CDR1 GTSNPN, CDR2 SVGIG (reference sequence). The CDR3 is 13 residues long. The germline V and J ends were trimmed by 6 bases and 1 base, with 12 bases remaining between them.

The CDR3 here is CASSGVHPQETQYF. CDR3 DNA sequence: TGCGCCAGCAGCGGGGTACACCCCCAAGAGACCCAGTACTTC. The rearrangement uses TRBV5-1 and TRBJ2-5, with no clear D. The CDR3 has 14 amino acids. The V gene lost 4 bases and the J gene lost 1 base, with 11 bases spanning the gap. Per the germline V gene, CDR1 is SGHRS and CDR2 is YFSETQ.

This chain joins TRBV19 and TRBJ2-2; D possibly uses TRBD1 or TRBD2 (5 bases each). There are 18 residues in the CDR3. V was cut by 8 bases and J by 2 bases, with 24 bases left in between. Germline V lookup: CDR1 LNHDA, CDR2 SQIVND (reference sequence). As DNA, the CDR3 is TGTGCCAGTTGTCCCCGGGACGAATATTTGATAAACACCGGGGAGCTGTTTTTT. Translating it yields CASCPRDEYLINTGELFF.

The chain is built from TRBV12-5 and TRBJ2-3; D gene ambiguous. V was pared by 5 bases and J by 2 bases, with 11 bases between. The CDR3 loop spans 14 amino acids. Germline V gene sequence: CDR1 LGHNT, CDR2 FRNRAP. The CDR3 sequence: CASGPYDSTDTQYF. DNA of the CDR3: TGTGCTAGTGGTCCCTACGATTCCACAGATACGCAGTATTTT.

CDR3 nucleotide sequence: TGTGCCACCCCGTCAGGGCAACTCCTGTTTTTT. It is translated as CATPSGQLLFF. This chain joins TRBV25-1 and TRBJ2-2; tentatively, D is TRBD1 (5 bases). CDR3 size: 11 residues. Germline V gene lookup returns CDR1 MGHDK and CDR2 SYGVNS. Trimming removed 10 bases from V and 14 bases from J, with 17 bases in between.

This clone was counted once. The rearrangement uses TRBV7-2 and TRBJ2-3, with D maybe TRBD1 (6 bases). With 2 bases removed from V and 2 bases from J, the gap between germline ends came to 11 bases. Germline V CDR1 and CDR2: SGHTA, FQGNSA. This CDR3 spans 15 amino acids. The CDR3: CASSLSQGTTDTQYF. For the CDR3, the DNA is TGTGCCAGCAGCTTATCACAGGGTACCACAGATACGCAGTATTTT.